Below, 9 T cell receptor beta chains from the same sample are listed, as sequenced in a study of T-cell memory formation after mild COVID-19. TCRdb passed the 5' RACE reads through MiXCR, listing each CDR3 protein once. Among around 250,000 distinct CDR3 sequences listed, 8% to 10% were seen once. The source material was PBMCs or a T cell subset sorted from them (not recorded which). Receptor source: a man aged 18 to 29 who had mild COVID-19 (a few samples of this study predate the infection). Cell type and time point are not known.

This clonotype was counted only a few times. Relative to the germline gene, one junction end is altered; a read error may explain this. The chain is built from TRBV4-3 and TRBJ2-2, with D hard to call. This CDR3 is 16 amino acids long. The germline V gene has CDR1 LGHNA and CDR2 YSLEER. The CDR3, as DNA: TGCGCCAGCAGCCAACTTTCCCTTGCGAAGACCGGGGAGCTGTTTTTT. Protein product: CASSQLSLAKTGELFF.

This sequence joins TRBV5-1 and TRBJ2-1; the match to TRBD1 covers 7 bases. Per germline, CDR1 SGHRS and CDR2 YFSETQ. CDR3 length: 14 residues. The trim removed 4 bases at V and 8 bases at J, leaving 9 bases unmatched. The CDR3 is CASSGGQPGDEQFF. The CDR3 DNA reads as TGCGCCAGCAGCGGGGGACAGCCTGGCGATGAGCAGTTCTTC.

This clonotype was detected a few times. V is TRBV29-1 and J is TRBJ1-5; D unresolved. The ends were cut back, 6 bases at V and 1 base at J, with 10 bases in the middle. The CDR3 has 13 residues. Germline CDR1 reads SQVTM; CDR2 reads ANQGSEA. The DNA of the CDR3 is TGCAGCGTCTCCCTGGGGAGCAATCAGCCCCAGCATTTT. It is translated as CSVSLGSNQPQHF.

This sequence joins TRBV7-2 and TRBJ2-3, with 11 bases lining up with TRBD2. The CDR3 consists of 15 residues. Germline lookup yields CDR1 SGHTA and CDR2 FQGNSA. After removal of 1 base from V and 6 bases from J, the junction contained 3 bases not matched to a gene. As DNA, the CDR3 is TGTGCCAGCAGCTTAGTGGCTAGCGGGGGGGATACGCAGTATTTT. As protein: CASSLVASGGDTQYF. Complete variable domain (other parts from reference TRBV7-2 and TRBJ2-3): GAGVSQSPSNKVTEKGKDVELRCDPISGHTALYWYRQSLGQGLEFLIYFQGNSAPDKSGLPSDRFSAERTGGSVSTLTIQRTQQEDSAVYLCASSLVASGGDTQYFGPGTRLTVL.

The rearrangement links TRBV20-1 to TRBJ2-7; 9 positions match TRBD2. Germline CDR1 DFQATT, CDR2 SNEGSKA (reference sequence). V was pared by 4 bases and J by 0 bases, with 1 base of the junction left unmatched. The CDR3 has 13 amino acids. DNA of the CDR3: TGCAGTGCTACAGCGGGGGGCTCCTACGAGCAGTACTTC. This encodes CSATAGGSYEQYF.

The chain employs TRBV3-1 and TRBJ2-7; no definite D call. Between the trimmed V and J ends, which lost 6 bases and 2 bases, there was a span of 14 bases. The germline gives CDR1 LGHDT, CDR2 YNNKEL (reference sequence). This CDR3 has 14 residues. The CDR3 DNA sequence: TGTGCCAGCAGACGAGACAACTACCCCTACGAGCAGTACTTC. Protein: CASRRDNYPYEQYF.

This clonotype was seen many times. This rearrangement joins TRBV12-3 or TRBV12-4 to TRBJ1-5; 7 bases fit TRBD1. Trimming cost V 3 bases and J 6 bases; bases outside gene matches: 26. CDR3 size: 21 residues. As DNA, the CDR3 is TGTGCCAGCAGTTTGAGGGTTGCCGGGACAGTAGTTATTAGCTCCCGTCAGCCCCAGCATTTT. As protein: CASSLRVAGTVVISSRQPQHF.

This sequence joins TRBV9 and TRBJ2-6; 12 bases match TRBD2. This CDR3 has 19 residues. Germline V lookup: CDR1 SGDLS, CDR2 YYNGEE. The V segment lost 0 bases and the J segment 0 bases; nucleotides outside the gene matches: 4. CDR3 in DNA: TGTGCCAGCAGCGTAGAGGCGACTAGCGGGGGCTCTGGGGCCAACGTCCTGACTTTC. Protein product: CASSVEATSGGSGANVLTF.

The chain has TRBV27 and TRBJ1-2; the match to TRBD1 covers 8 bases. This CDR3 is 12 amino acids long. Germline V gives CDR1 MNHEY, CDR2 SMNVEV (reference sequence). The trim removed 5 bases at V and 8 bases at J, leaving 4 bases unmatched. CDR3 nucleotide sequence: TGTGCCAGCAGTCCAGGGGGCTGGGGCTACACCTTC. It specifies CASSPGGWGYTF.